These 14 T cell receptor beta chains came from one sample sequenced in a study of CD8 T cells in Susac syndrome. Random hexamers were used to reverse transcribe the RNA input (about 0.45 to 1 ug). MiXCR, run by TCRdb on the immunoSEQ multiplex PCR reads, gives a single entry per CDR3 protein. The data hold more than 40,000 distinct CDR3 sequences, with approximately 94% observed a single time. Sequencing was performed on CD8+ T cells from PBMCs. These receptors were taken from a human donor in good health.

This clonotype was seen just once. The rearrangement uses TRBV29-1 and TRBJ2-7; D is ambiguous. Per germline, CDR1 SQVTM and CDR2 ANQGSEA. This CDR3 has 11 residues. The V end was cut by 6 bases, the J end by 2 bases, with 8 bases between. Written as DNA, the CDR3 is TGCAGCGTCCTCCGGGCCTACGAGCAGTACTTC. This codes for CSVLRAYEQYF.

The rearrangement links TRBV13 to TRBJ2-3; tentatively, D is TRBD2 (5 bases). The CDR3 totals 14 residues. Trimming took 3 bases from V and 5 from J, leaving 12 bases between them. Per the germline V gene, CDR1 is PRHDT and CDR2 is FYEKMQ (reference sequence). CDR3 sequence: CASSFEGFKDTQYF. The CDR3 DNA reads TGTGCCAGCAGCTTCGAGGGTTTTAAAGATACGCAGTATTTT.

The CDR3: CATSGSGRALTYNEQFF. In DNA form, the CDR3 reads TGTGCCACCAGCGGGAGCGGGAGGGCCCTCACCTACAATGAGCAGTTCTTC. The V gene is TRBV24-1, the J gene TRBJ2-1, with TRBD2 identical over 10 bases. The CDR3 is made up of 17 amino acids. After removal of 7 bases from V and 2 bases from J, the junction contained 10 bases not matched to a gene. The germline V gene has CDR1 KGHDR and CDR2 SFDVKD.

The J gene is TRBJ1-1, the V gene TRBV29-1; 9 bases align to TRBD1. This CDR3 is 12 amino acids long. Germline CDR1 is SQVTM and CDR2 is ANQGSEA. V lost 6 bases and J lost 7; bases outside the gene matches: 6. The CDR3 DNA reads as TGCAGCGTCATGACAGGGGGAAATGAAGCTTTCTTT. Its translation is CSVMTGGNEAFF. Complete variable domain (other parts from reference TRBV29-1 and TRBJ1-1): SAVISQKPSRDICQRGTSLTIQCQVDSQVTMMFWYRQQPGQSLTLIATANQGSEATYESGFVIDKFPISRPNLTFSTLTVSNMSPEDSSIYLCSVMTGGNEAFFGQGTRLTVV.

CDR3 in amino acids: CASSSTSGYEQYF. The CDR3 coding sequence is TGCGCCAGCAGTTCTACTAGCGGCTACGAGCAGTACTTC. This rearrangement joins TRBV5-1 to TRBJ2-7; 8 bases align to TRBD2. Germline CDR1 is SGHRS and CDR2 is YFSETQ. V was clipped by 5 bases and J by 3 bases; unmatched bases: 4. This CDR3 is built from 13 residues. Drawing the rest from reference TRBV5-1 and TRBJ2-7, the complete variable domain is KAGVTQTPRYLIKTRGQQVTLSCSPISGHRSVSWYQQTPGQGLQFLFEYFSETQRNKGNFPGRFSGRQFSNSRSEMNVSTLELGDSALYLCASSSTSGYEQYFGPGTRLTVT.

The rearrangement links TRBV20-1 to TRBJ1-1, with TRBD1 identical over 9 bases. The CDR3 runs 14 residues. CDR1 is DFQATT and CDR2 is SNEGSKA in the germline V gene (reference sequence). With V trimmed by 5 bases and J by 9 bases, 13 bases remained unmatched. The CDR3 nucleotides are TGCAGTGCTCCCGGGACAGGGTTCGGTCTTCAAGCTTTCTTT. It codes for CSAPGTGFGLQAFF.

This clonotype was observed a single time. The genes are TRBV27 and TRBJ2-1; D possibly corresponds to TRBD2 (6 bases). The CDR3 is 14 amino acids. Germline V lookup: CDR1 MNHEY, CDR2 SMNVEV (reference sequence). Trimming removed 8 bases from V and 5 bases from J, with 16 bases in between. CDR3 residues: CASGSLAEDNEQFF. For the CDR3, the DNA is TGTGCCAGCGGTTCCTTAGCGGAGGACAATGAGCAGTTCTTC.

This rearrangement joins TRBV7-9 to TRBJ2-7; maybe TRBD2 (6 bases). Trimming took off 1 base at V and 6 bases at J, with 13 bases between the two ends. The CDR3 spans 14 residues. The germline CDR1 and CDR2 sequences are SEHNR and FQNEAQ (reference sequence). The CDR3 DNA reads TGTGCCAGCAGCTTAGGCGGGGCTCAGGGCGAGCAGTACTTC. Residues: CASSLGGAQGEQYF.

In DNA, the CDR3 is TGTGCCACCAGCAGGGCAACCTACGAGCAGTACTTC. Amino acids: CATSRATYEQYF. V gene TRBV15 combines with J gene TRBJ2-7; D uncertain. The CDR3 runs to 12 residues. Germline CDR1 reads LNHNV; CDR2 reads YYDKDF (reference sequence). With 3 bases removed from V and 2 bases from J, the gap between germline ends came to 5 bases.

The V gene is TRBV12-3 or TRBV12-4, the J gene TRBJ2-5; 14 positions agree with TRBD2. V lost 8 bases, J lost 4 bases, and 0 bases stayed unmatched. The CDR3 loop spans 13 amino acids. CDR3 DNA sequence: TGTGCCAGCGGACTAGCGGGAGGAGAGACCCAGTACTTC. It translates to CASGLAGGETQYF.

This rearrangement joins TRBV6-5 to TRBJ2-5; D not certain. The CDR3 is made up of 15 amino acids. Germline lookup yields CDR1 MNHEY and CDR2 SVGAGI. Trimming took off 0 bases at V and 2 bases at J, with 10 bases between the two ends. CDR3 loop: CASSYSYLPQETQYF. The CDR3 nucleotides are TGTGCCAGCAGTTACTCTTATCTGCCACAAGAGACCCAGTACTTC.

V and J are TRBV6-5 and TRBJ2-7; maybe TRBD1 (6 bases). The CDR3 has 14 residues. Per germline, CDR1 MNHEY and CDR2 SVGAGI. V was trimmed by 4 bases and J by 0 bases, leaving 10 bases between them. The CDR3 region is CASSSDRFSYEQYF. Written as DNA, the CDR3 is TGTGCCAGCAGTTCGGACAGATTCTCCTACGAGCAGTACTTC.

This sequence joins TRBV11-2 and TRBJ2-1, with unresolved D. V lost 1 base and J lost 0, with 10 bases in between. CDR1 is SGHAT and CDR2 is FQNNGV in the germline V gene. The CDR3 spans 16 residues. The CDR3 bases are TGTGCCAGCAGCTTAGCCCTTCCAAGCTCCTACAATGAGCAGTTCTTC. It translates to CASSLALPSSYNEQFF.

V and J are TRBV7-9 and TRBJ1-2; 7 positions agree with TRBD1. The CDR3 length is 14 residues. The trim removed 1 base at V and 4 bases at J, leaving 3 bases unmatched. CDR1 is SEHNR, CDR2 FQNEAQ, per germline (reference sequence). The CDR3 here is CASSLGDRAYGYTF. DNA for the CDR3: TGTGCCAGCAGCTTAGGAGACAGGGCCTATGGCTACACCTTC.